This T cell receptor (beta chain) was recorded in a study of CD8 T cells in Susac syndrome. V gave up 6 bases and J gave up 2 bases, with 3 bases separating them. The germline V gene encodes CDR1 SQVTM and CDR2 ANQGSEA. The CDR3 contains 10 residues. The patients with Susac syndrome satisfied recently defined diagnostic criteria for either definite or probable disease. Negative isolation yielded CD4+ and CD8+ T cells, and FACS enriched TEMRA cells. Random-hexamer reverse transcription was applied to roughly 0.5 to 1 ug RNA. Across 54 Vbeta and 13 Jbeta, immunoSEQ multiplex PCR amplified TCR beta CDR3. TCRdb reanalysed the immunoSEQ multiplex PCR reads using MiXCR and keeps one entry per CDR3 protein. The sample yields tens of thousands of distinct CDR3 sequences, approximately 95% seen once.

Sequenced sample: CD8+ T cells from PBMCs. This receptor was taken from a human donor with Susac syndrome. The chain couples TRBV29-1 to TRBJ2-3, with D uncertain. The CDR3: CSVFTDTQYF. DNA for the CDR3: TGCAGCGTGTTCACAGATACGCAGTATTTT.